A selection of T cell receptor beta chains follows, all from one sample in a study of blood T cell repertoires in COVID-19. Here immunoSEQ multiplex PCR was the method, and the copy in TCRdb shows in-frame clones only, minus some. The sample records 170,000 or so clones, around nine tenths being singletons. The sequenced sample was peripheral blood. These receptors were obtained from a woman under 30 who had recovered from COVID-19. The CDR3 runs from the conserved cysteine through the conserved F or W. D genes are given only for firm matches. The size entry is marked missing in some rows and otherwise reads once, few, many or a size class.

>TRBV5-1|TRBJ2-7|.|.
TGCGCCAGCAGCTTGGAGGCCACCGGGGAGCAGTACTTC
CASSLEATGEQYF
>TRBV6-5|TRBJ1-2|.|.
TGTGCCAGCACTCCGGGACACCCCTATGGCTACACCTTC
CASTPGHPYGYTF
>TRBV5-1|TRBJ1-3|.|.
TGCGCCAGCAGCCTGGAGGAGACTGTCTCTGGAAACACCATATATTTT
CASSLEETVSGNTIYF
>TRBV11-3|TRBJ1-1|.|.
TGTGCCAGCAGCTTAACTACGAACACTGAAGCTTTCTTT
CASSLTTNTEAFF
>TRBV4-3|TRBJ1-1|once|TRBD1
TGCGCCAGCAGCCAAGAAGGTGGGACAGGGAGTAGCACTGAAGCTTTCTTT
CASSQEGGTGSSTEAFF
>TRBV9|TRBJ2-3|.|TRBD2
TGTGCCAGCAGCGTAGGGTTAGGGACTAGCGGGAGTTTTAGCACAGATACGCAGTATTTT
CASSVGLGTSGSFSTDTQYF
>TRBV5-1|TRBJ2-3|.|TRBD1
TGCGCCAGCAGCCCCGGGACAGGGGGCCTTAGCACAGATACGCAGTATTTT
CASSPGTGGLSTDTQYF
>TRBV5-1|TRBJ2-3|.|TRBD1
TGCGCCAGCAGCTTGTCTCCGGGACAGGGCCGTTCAGATACGCAGTATTTT
CASSLSPGQGRSDTQYF
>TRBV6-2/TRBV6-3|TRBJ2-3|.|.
TGTGCCAGCAGTCGGGGACTTGCCACAGATACGCAGTATTTT
CASSRGLATDTQYF
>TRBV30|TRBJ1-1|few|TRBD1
TGTGCCGGGACAGGGAACACTGAAGCTTTCTTT
CAGTGNTEAFF
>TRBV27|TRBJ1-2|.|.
TGTGCCAGCAGTTTACAGGGCTTTACGTTCTATGGCTACACCTTC
CASSLQGFTFYGYTF
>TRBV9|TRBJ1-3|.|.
TGTGCCAGCAGCCCTCGCGAAGACGGGTGGTGGAGGGACACCATATATTTT
CASSPREDGWWRDTIYF
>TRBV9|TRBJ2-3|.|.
TGTGCCAGCAGCGTAGAGAGGTCACGCACAGATACGCAGTATTTT
CASSVERSRTDTQYF
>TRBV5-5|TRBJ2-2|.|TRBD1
TGTGCCAGCCTGACAGGGTTCAACACCGGGGAGCTGTTTTTT
CASLTGFNTGELFF
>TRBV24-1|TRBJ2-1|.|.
TGTGCCACCAGTGATTTAACAGGGGACTTGGTGGATGAGCAGTTCTTC
CATSDLTGDLVDEQFF
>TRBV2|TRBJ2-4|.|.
TGTGCCAGCAGGGAGCAGACTACCAAAAACATTCAGTACTTC
CASREQTTKNIQYF
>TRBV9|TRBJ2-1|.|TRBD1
TGTGCCAGCAGCGACCGACAGGGGCAGTTCTTC
CASSDRQGQFF
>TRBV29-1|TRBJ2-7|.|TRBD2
TGCAGCGTTGGGAGCGGGAACGAGCAGTACTTC
CSVGSGNEQYF
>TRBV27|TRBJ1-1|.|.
TGTGCCAGCAGTTTAGACAGAATGAACACTGAAGCTTTCTTT
CASSLDRMNTEAFF
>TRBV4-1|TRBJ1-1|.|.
TGCGCCAGCAGCCACCGCGGGGGCGATGAAGCTTTCTTT
CASSHRGGDEAFF
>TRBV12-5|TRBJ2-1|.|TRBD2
TGTGCTAGTGCCCCGGGCGCGGGAGTAATGGATGAGCAGTTCTTC
CASAPGAGVMDEQFF
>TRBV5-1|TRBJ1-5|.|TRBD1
TGCGCCAGCAGCCTAGGGACAGGTAATCAGCCCCAGCATTTT
CASSLGTGNQPQHF
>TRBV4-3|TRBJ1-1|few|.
TGCGCCAGCAGCCAAAACCCGGGTCGTGAAGCTTTCTTT
CASSQNPGREAFF
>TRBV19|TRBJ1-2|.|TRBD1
TGTGCCAGCTCCAATCCAGGGGGGTCGTTTGGCTACACCTTC
CASSNPGGSFGYTF
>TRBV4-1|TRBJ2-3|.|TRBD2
TGCGCCAGCAGCCGAGAGTCGGGACTAGCAGTAGATACGCAGTATTTT
CASSRESGLAVDTQYF
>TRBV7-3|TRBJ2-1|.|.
TGTGCCAGCAGCGAACCAGGGATCGGCAATGAGCAGTTCTTC
CASSEPGIGNEQFF
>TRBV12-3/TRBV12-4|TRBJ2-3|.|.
TGTGCCAGCAGCAATGCAGATACGCAGTATTTT
CASSNADTQYF
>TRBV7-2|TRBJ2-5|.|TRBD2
TGTGCCAGCAGCTCCAGTGGGGGGGTGGGTTCACAGACCCAGTACTTC
CASSSSGGVGSQTQYF
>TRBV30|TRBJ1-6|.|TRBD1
TGTGCCTGGGGGGACAGGGGATCACCCCTCCACTTT
CAWGDRGSPLHF
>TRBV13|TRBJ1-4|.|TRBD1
TGTGCCAGCAGTCCTTACCCTGGACAGGGGGGACAAAAACTGTTTTTT
CASSPYPGQGGQKLFF
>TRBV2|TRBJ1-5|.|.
TGTGCCAGCAGTGCGGCAGGGTTTAGCAATCAGCCCCAGCATTTT
CASSAAGFSNQPQHF
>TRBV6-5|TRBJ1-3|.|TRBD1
TGTGCCAGCAGACTAGACAGGGTGGCTGGAAACACCATATATTTT
CASRLDRVAGNTIYF
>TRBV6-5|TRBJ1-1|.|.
TGTGCCAGCAAGCAGGGAGGTCCCACTGAAGCTTTCTTT
CASKQGGPTEAFF
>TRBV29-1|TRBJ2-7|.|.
TGCAGCGTTATGGCGGGGTCCTACGAGCAGTACTTC
CSVMAGSYEQYF
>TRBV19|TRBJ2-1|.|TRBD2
TGTGCCAGTACCCGACTAGCAATCGGGGCCAATGAGCAGTTCTTC
CASTRLAIGANEQFF
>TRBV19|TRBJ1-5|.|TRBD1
TGTGCCAGTAGTGATCAGGGGGGTCAGCCCCAGCATTTT
CASSDQGGQPQHF